A single sample gave rise to the 10 T cell receptor beta chains below, sequenced in a study of blood T cell repertoires in COVID-19. Clones were read by immunoSEQ multiplex PCR, and TCRdb kept only the in-frame ones, dropping some. The sample includes 60,000 to 80,000 clones, 80% seen only once; the top ten take around 13%. The sample was peripheral blood. These receptor sequences come from a man in his fifties with COVID-19, enrolled during active disease.

This clone was observed a single time. This sequence joins TRBV2 and TRBJ2-7, with TRBD1 matching over 7 bases. The CDR3 loop spans 14 amino acids. Germline V lookup: CDR1 SNHLY, CDR2 FYNNEI. The V gene end was trimmed by 3 bases and the J gene end by 4 bases; junction bases not matched to a gene: 6. For the CDR3, the DNA is TGTGCCAGCAGTGAGAGGGGGCTAAGGTACGAGCAGTACTTC. Protein: CASSERGLRYEQYF.

V and J are TRBV11-2 and TRBJ2-3; 7 nucleotides align to TRBD2. Germline lookup yields CDR1 SGHAT and CDR2 FQNNGV. CDR3 length: 17 residues. The ends lost 3 bases at V and 3 bases at J; junction bases unmatched: 12. This CDR3 reads CASSLGAGGGFTDTQYF. The CDR3, as DNA: TGTGCCAGCAGCTTGGGAGCCGGCGGGGGTTTTACAGATACGCAGTATTTT.

This chain links TRBV7-9 with TRBJ2-4; 9 positions agree with TRBD1. Germline assignment: CDR1 SEHNR and CDR2 FQNEAQ (reference sequence). The junction had 5 bases not matched to a gene; V was cut back by 5 bases and J by 6 bases. This CDR3 is 14 amino acids long. The DNA for the CDR3 is TGTGCCAGCAGCCTACAGGGGGCGGGAAACATTCAGTACTTC. Amino acids: CASSLQGAGNIQYF.

There are a few counts of this clone. CDR3 DNA sequence: TGTGCCAGCAGCTTACAACTACCGGGACAGGGTAACACCGGGGAGCTGTTTTTT. Residues: CASSLQLPGQGNTGELFF. The V and J genes are TRBV7-9 and TRBJ2-2; 9 positions match TRBD1. Germline V gene lookup returns CDR1 SEHNR and CDR2 FQNEAQ (reference sequence). With 2 bases clipped from V and 2 bases from J, the junction kept 9 bases outside the gene matches. The CDR3 spans 18 residues.

The rearrangement joins TRBV11-2 to TRBJ2-1; D may be TRBD2 (5 bases). The CDR3 extends over 14 amino acids. Germline CDR1 and CDR2: SGHAT and FQNNGV. Trimming took off 5 bases at V and 6 bases at J, with 14 bases between the two ends. CDR3 residues: CASSVSVGPNEQFF. As DNA, the CDR3 is TGTGCCAGCAGCGTTAGCGTAGGTCCCAATGAGCAGTTCTTC.

This clone has only one observation. The rearrangement joins TRBV10-2 to TRBJ2-1, with TRBD2 matching over 9 bases. This CDR3 is built from 15 residues. CDR1 is WSHSY, CDR2 SAAADI, per germline. The V segment lost 7 bases and the J segment 8 bases; nucleotides outside the gene matches: 12. DNA for the CDR3: TGCGCCAGCACCAAGCCGCTAGCGGGAAGGGATGAGCAGTTCTTC. Translation gives CASTKPLAGRDEQFF.

The chain couples TRBV6-2 or TRBV6-3 to TRBJ1-5; 9 positions agree with TRBD1. Germline values: CDR1 MNHEY, CDR2 SVGEGT. The V segment lost 2 bases and the J segment 5 bases; nucleotides outside the gene matches: 1. CDR3 size: 14 residues. CDR3: CASSYGTGHQPQHF. The CDR3 nucleotides read TGTGCCAGCAGTTACGGGACAGGGCATCAGCCCCAGCATTTT.

The V and J genes are TRBV9 and TRBJ2-7, with 7 bases matching TRBD2. The CDR3 contains 15 residues. Germline V gene lookup returns CDR1 SGDLS and CDR2 YYNGEE. After removal of 4 bases from V and 0 bases from J, the junction contained 7 bases not matched to a gene. The CDR3, as DNA: TGTGCCAGCAGCCTACAAGCGGGAAACTCCTACGAGCAGTACTTC. It encodes CASSLQAGNSYEQYF.

This rearrangement joins TRBV5-4 to TRBJ2-5; 9 bases are a match to TRBD2. The CDR3 spans 14 residues. Germline CDR1 and CDR2: SGHNT and YYREEE (reference sequence). J lost 2 bases, V lost 4 bases, and 3 bases had no gene match. CDR3 in DNA: TGTGCCAGCAGCCCTGCGGGGGGGCAAGAGACCCAGTACTTC. Residues: CASSPAGGQETQYF.

The CDR3 protein is CASIDLKLSYEQYF. Written as DNA, the CDR3 is TGTGCCAGCATAGACTTAAAGCTCTCCTACGAGCAGTACTTC. The chain recombines TRBV28 with TRBJ2-7, with D hard to call. The CDR3 has 14 amino acids. Germline values: CDR1 MDHEN, CDR2 SYDVKM. V was shortened by 7 bases and J by 0 bases, with 13 bases between the two germline ends.